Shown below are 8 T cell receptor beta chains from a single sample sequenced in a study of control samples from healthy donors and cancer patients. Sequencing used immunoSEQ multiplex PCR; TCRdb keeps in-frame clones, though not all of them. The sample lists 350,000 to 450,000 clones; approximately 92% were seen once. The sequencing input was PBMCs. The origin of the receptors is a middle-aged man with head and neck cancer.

The CDR3 protein is CASSFRDISTDTQYF. In DNA, the CDR3 is TGCGCCAGCAGCTTCCGGGACATATCCACAGATACGCAGTATTTT. V gene TRBV5-1 combines with J gene TRBJ2-3; TRBD1 might be the D (6 bases). The CDR3 totals 15 residues. Deletions cut 2 bases from V and 2 bases from J, with 12 bases between. The germline gives CDR1 SGHRS, CDR2 YFSETQ.

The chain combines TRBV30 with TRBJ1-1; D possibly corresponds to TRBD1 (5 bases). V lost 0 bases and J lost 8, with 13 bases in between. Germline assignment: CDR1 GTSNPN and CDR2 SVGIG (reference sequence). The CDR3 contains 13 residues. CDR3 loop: CAWSVLDRSEAFF. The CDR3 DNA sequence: TGTGCCTGGAGTGTACTTGACAGATCCGAAGCTTTCTTT.

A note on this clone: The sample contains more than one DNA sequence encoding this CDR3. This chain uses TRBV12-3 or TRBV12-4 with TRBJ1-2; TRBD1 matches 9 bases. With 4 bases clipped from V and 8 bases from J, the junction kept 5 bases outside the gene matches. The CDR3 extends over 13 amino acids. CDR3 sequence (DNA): TGTGCCAGCAGTTCACAGGGGGCGCGAGGCTACACCTTC. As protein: CASSSQGARGYTF.

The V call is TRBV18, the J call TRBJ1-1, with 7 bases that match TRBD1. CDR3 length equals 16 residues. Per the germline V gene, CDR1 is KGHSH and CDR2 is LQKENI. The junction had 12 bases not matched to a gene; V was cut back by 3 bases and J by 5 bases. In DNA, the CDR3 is TGTGCCAGCTCACCTTTCCTTACAGGGGAAGAGACTGAAGCTTTCTTT. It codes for CASSPFLTGEETEAFF.

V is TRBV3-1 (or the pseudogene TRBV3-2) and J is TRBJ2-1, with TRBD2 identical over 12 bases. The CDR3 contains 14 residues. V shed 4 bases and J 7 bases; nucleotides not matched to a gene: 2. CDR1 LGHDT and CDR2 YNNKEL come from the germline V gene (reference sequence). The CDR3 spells CASSPGTSGNEQFF. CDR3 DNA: TGTGCCAGCAGCCCTGGGACTAGCGGGAATGAGCAGTTCTTC.

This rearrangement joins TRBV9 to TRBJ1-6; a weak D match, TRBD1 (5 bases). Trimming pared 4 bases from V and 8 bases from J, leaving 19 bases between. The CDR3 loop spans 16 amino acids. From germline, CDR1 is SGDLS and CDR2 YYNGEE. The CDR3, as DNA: TGTGCCAGCAGCAGGGCCTCAGGGAGGGTCTATTCACCCCTCCACTTT. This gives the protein CASSRASGRVYSPLHF.

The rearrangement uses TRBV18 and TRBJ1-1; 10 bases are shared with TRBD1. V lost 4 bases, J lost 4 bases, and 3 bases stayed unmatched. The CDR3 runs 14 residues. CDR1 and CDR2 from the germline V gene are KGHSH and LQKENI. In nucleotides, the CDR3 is TGTGCCAGCTCACTGGGACAGGGGCCCACTGAAGCTTTCTTT. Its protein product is CASSLGQGPTEAFF. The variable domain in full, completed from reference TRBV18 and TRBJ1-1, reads NAGVMQNPRHLVRRRGQEARLRCSPMKGHSHVYWYRQLPEEGLKFMVYLQKENIIDESGMPKERFSAEFPKEGPSILRIQQVVRGDSAAYFCASSLGQGPTEAFFGQGTRLTVV.

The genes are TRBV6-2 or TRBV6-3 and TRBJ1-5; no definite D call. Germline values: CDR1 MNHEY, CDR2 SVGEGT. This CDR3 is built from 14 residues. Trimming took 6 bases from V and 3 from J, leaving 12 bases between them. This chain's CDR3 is CASSPGPANQPQHF. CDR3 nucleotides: TGTGCCAGCAGCCCCGGACCGGCCAATCAGCCCCAGCATTTT.